What follows is one TCR beta chain and its context. Profiling relied on immunoSEQ multiplex PCR, and the TCRdb table lists in-frame clones only, not all of them. This sample has approximately 640,000 clones, with 90% found just once. The CDR3 sequence is 16 residues long. V lost 0 bases, J lost 7 bases, and 10 bases stayed unmatched. CDR1 is SGDLS, CDR2 YYNGEE, per germline. Healthy and HIV-negative, the adult donors had no recent acute infections or vaccinations. These data originate in a study of shared clonotypes between healthy human individuals. This clonotype was sampled from a man younger than 35 in good health. Some clones in this sample may be carry-over from other donors' samples. The chain carries TRBV9 and TRBJ2-1; 7 bases are shared with TRBD2. The specimen was memory CD8+ T cells from PBMCs. Subset specified: CD45RO+ cells pooled with CCR7-negative TemRA cells. The CDR3 DNA sequence: TGTGCCAGCAGCGTAGAAGCTAGCGGTGGTGGAAATGAGCAGTTCTTC. As protein: CASSVEASGGGNEQFF.